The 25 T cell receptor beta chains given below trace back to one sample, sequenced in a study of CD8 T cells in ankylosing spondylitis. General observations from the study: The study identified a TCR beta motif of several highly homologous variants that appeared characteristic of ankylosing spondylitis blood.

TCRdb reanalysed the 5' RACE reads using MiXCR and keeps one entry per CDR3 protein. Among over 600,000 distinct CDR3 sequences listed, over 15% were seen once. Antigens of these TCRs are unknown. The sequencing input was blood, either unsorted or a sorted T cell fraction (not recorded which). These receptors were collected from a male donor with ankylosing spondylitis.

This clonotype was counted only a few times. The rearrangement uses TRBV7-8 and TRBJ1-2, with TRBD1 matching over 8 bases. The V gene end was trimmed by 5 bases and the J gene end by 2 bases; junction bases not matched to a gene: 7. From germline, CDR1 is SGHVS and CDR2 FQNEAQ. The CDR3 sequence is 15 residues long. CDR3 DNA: TGTGCCAGCAGCCCCTCTGGACAGGGCAACTATGGCTACACCTTC. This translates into CASSPSGQGNYGYTF. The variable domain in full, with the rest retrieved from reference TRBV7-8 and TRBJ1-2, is GAGVSQSPRYKVAKRGQDVALRCDPISGHVSLFWYQQALGQGPEFLTYFQNEAQLDKSGLPSDRFFAERPEGSVSTLKIQRTQQEDSAVYLCASSPSGQGNYGYTFGSGTRLTVV.

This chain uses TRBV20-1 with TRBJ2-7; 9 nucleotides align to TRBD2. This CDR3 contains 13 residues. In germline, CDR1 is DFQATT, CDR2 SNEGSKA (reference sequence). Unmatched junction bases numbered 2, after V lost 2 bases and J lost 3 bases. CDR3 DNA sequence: TGCAGTGCTAGACTAGCGGGGCGCTACGAGCAGTACTTC. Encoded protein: CSARLAGRYEQYF.

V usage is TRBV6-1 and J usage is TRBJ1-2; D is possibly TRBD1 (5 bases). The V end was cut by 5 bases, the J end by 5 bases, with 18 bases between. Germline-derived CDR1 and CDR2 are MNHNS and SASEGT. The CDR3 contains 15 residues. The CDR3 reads CASSLRDTGGYGYTF. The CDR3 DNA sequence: TGTGCCAGCAGTCTGAGGGATACGGGGGGATATGGCTACACCTTC.

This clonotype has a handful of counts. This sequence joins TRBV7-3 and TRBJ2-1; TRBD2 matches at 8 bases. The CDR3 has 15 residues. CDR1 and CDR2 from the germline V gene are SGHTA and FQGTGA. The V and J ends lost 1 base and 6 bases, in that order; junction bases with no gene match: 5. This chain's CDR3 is CASSLKSGGLNEQFF. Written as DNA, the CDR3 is TGTGCCAGCAGCTTAAAGAGCGGGGGCCTCAATGAGCAGTTCTTC.

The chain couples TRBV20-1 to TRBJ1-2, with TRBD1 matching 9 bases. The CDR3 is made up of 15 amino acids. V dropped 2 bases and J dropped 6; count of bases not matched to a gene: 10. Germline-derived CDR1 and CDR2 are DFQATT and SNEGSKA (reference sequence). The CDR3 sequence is CSARKLGGQGNGYTF. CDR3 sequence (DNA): TGCAGTGCTAGAAAACTGGGGGGACAGGGAAATGGCTACACCTTC.

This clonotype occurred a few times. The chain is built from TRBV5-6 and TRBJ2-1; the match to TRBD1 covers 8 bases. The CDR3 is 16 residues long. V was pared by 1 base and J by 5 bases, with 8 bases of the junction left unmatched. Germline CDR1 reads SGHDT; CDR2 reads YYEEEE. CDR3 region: CASSLYPRGLNNEQFF. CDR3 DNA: TGTGCCAGCAGCTTGTACCCCAGGGGGCTTAACAATGAGCAGTTCTTC.

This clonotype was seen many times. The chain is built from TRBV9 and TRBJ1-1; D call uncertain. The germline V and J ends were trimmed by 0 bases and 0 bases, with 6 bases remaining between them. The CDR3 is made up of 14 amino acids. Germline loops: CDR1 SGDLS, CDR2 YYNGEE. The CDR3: CASSVAAVNTEAFF. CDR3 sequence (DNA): TGTGCCAGCAGCGTAGCTGCGGTGAACACTGAAGCTTTCTTT.

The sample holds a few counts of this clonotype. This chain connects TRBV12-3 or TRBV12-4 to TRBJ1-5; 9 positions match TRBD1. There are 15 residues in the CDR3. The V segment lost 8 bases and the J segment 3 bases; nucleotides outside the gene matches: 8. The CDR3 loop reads CASATGQGDNQPQHF. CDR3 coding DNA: TGTGCCAGCGCCACGGGACAGGGAGACAATCAGCCCCAGCATTTT.

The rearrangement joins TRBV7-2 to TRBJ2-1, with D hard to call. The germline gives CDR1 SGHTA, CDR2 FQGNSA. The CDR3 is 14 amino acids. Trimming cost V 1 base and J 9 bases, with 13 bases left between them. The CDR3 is CASSLDPRGGEQFF. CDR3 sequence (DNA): TGTGCCAGCAGCTTAGACCCAAGAGGCGGTGAGCAGTTCTTC.

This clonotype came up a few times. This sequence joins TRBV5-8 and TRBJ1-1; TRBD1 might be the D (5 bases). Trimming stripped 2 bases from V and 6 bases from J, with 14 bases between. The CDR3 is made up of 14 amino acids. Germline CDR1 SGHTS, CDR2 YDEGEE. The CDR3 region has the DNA TGTGCCAGCAGCTTTGTCAGGGTCGGGGCTGAAGCTTTCTTT. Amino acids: CASSFVRVGAEAFF.

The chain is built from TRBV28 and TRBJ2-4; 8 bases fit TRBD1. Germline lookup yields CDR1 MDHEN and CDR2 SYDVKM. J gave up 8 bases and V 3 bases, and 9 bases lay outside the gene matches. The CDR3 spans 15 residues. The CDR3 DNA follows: TGTGCCAGCAGTTTCCGACAGGGGCGAGTGGACATTCAGTACTTC. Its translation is CASSFRQGRVDIQYF. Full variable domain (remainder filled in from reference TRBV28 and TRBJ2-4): DVKVTQSSRYLVKRTGEKVFLECVQDMDHENMFWYRQDPGLGLRLIYFSYDVKMKEKGDIPEGYSVSREKKERFSLILESASTNQTSMYLCASSFRQGRVDIQYFGAGTRLSVL.

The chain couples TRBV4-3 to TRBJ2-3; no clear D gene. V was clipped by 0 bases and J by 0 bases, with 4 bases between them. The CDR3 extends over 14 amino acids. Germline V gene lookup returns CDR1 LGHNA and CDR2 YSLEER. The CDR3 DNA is TGCGCCAGCAGCCAAGATGTCAGCACAGATACGCAGTATTTT. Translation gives CASSQDVSTDTQYF.

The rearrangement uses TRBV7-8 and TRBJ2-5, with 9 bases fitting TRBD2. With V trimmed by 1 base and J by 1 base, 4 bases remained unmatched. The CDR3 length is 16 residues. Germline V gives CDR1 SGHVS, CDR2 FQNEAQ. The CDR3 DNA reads TGTGCCAGCAGCTTAGTAGCGGGAGAGGGCCAAGAGACCCAGTACTTC. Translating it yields CASSLVAGEGQETQYF.

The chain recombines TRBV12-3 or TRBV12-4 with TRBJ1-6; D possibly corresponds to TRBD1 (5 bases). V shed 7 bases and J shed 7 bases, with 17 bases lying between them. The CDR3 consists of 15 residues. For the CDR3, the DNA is TGTGCCAGCACCAATATTGGGGCGACCAATTCACCCCTCCACTTT. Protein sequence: CASTNIGATNSPLHF.

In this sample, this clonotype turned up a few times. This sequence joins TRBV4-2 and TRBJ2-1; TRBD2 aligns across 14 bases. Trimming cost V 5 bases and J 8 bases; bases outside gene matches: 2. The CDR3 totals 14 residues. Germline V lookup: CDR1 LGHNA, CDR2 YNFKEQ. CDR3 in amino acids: CASSGTSGSHEQFF. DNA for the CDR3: TGTGCCAGCAGCGGGACTAGCGGGAGCCATGAGCAGTTCTTC.

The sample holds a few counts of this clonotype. Here the CDR3 DNA reads TGTGCCAGCAGCTTCCCCTGGTACGCCTACAATGAGCAGTTCTTC. This translates into CASSFPWYAYNEQFF. The chain has TRBV7-9 and TRBJ2-1; no definite D call. V lost 3 bases to trimming and J lost 2 bases, with 11 bases between them. The germline V gene has CDR1 SEHNR and CDR2 FQNEAQ (reference sequence). The CDR3 extends over 15 amino acids. Full variable domain (remainder filled in from reference TRBV7-9 and TRBJ2-1): DTGVSQNPRHKITKRGQNVTFRCDPISEHNRLYWYRQTLGQGPEFLTYFQNEAQLEKSRLLSDRFSAERPKGSFSTLEIQRTEQGDSAMYLCASSFPWYAYNEQFFGPGTRLTVL.

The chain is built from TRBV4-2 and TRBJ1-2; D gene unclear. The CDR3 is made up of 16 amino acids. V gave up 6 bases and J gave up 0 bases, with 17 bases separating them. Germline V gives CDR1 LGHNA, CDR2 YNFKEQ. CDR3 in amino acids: CASREENVGANYGYTF. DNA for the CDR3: TGTGCCAGCAGGGAGGAAAATGTCGGGGCTAACTATGGCTACACCTTC.

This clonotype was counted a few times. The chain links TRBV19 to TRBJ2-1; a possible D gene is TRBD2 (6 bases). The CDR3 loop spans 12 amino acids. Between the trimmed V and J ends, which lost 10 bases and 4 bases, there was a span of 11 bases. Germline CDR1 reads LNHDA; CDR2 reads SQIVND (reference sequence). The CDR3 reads CATTDYYNEQFF. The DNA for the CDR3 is TGTGCCACCACGGACTATTACAATGAGCAGTTCTTC. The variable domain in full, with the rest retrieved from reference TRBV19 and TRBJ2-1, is DGGITQSPKYLFRKEGQNVTLSCEQNLNHDAMYWYRQDPGQGLRLIYYSQIVNDFQKGDIAEGYSVSREKKESFPLTVTSAQKNPTAFYLCATTDYYNEQFFGPGTRLTVL.

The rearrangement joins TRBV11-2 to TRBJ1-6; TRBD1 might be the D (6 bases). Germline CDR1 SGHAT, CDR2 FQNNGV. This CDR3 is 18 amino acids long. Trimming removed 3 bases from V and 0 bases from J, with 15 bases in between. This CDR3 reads CASSFPTGQSSYNSPLHF. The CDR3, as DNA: TGTGCCAGCAGCTTTCCGACAGGCCAGAGCTCCTATAATTCACCCCTCCACTTT.

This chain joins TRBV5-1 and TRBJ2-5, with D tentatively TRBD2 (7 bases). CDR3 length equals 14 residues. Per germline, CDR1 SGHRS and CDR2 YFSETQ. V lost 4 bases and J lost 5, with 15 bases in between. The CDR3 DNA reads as TGCGCCAGCAGCCCTAGGGGGGGCATGGAGACCCAGTACTTC. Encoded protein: CASSPRGGMETQYF.

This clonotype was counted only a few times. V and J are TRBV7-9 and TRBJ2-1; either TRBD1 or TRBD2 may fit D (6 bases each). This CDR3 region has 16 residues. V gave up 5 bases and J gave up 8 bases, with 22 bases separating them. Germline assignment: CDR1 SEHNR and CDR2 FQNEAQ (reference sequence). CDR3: CASSPLTRVKGDEQFF. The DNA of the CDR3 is TGTGCCAGCAGCCCCCTGACTAGGGTGAAGGGGGATGAGCAGTTCTTC.

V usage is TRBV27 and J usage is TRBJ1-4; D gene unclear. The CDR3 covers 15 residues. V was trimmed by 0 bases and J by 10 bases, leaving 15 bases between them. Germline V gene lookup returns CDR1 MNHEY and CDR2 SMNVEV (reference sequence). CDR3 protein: CASSLSFGVGGKLFF. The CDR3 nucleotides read TGTGCCAGCAGTTTATCGTTCGGGGTAGGAGGAAAACTGTTTTTT.

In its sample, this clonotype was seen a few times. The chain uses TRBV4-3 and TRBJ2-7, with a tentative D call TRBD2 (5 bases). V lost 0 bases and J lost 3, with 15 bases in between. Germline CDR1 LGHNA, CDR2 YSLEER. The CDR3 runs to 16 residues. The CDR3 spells CASSQDAIRGLYEQYF. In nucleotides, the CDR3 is TGCGCCAGCAGCCAAGATGCCATCAGAGGACTCTACGAGCAGTACTTC.

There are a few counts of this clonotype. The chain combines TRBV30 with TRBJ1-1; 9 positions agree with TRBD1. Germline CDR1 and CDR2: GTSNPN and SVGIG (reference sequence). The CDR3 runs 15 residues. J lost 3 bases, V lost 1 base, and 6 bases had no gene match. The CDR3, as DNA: TGTGCCTGGAGTGGGACAGGGGTTTGGGACACTGAAGCTTTCTTT. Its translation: CAWSGTGVWDTEAFF.

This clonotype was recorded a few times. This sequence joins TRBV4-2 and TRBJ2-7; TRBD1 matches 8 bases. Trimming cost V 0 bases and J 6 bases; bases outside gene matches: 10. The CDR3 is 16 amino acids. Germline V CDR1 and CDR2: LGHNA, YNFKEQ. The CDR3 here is CASSQDVGTGRVEQYF. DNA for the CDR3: TGTGCCAGCAGCCAAGATGTCGGGACAGGCCGTGTCGAGCAGTACTTC.